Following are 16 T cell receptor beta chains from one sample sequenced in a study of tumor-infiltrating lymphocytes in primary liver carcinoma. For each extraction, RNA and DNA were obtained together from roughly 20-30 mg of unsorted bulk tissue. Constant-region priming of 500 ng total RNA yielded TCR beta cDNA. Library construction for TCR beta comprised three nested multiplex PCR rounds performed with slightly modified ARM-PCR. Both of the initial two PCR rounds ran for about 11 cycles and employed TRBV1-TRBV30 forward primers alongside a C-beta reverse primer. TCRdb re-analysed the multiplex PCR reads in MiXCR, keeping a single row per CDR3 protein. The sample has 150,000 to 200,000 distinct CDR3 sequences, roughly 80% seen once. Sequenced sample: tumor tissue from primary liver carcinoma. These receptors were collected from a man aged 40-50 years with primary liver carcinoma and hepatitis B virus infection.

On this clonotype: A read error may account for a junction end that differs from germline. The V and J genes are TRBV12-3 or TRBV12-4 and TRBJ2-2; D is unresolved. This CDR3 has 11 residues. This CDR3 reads CANSSQRELFF. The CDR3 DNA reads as TGTGCCAACAGTTCCCAGAGGGAGCTGTTTTTT.

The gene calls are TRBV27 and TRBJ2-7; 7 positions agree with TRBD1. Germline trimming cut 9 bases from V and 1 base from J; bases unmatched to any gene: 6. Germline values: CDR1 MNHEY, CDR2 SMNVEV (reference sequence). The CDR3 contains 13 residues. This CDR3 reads CASGTVNSYEQYF. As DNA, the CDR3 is TGTGCCAGTGGGACAGTTAATTCCTACGAGCAGTACTTC.

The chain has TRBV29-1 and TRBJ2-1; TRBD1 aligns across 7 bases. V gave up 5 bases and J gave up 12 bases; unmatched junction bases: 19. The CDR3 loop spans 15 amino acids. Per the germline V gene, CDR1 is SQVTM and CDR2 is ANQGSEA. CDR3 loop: CSVKVGGRGQGVQFF. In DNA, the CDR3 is TGCAGCGTTAAAGTAGGAGGAAGGGGGCAGGGCGTGCAGTTCTTC.

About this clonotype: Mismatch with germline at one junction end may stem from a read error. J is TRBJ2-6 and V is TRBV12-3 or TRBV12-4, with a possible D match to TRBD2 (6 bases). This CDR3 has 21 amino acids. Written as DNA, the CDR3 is TGTGCCAGCAGTCGGACCCGACTAGTCCCCGGTCGGGCCTCTGGGATCAACCTCCTGACTTTC. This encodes CASSRTRLVPGRASGINLLTF.

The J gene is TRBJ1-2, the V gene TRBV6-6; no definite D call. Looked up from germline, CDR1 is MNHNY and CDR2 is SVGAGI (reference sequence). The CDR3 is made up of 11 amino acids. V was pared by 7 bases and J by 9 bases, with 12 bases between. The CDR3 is CASTDARCYTF. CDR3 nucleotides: TGTGCCAGCACCGATGCGAGATGCTACACCTTC.

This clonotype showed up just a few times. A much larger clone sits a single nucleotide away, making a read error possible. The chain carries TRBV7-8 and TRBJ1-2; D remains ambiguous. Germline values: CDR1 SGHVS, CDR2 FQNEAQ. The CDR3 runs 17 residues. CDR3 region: CASSLASTRIANCGYTF. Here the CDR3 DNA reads TGTGCCAGCAGCTTAGCGTCTACTAGGATCGCTAACTGTGGCTACACCTTC.

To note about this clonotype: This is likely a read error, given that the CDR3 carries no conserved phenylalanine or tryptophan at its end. The CDR3 region is CATETGGHYEQYY. The CDR3 DNA reads TGTGCCACCGAGACAGGGGGCCATTACGAGCAGTACTAC. The chain links TRBV6-1 to TRBJ2-7; 10 nucleotides match TRBD1. CDR1 is MNHNS, CDR2 SASEGT, per germline. The CDR3 covers 13 residues. The junction had 7 bases not matched to a gene; V was cut back by 10 bases and J by 4 bases.

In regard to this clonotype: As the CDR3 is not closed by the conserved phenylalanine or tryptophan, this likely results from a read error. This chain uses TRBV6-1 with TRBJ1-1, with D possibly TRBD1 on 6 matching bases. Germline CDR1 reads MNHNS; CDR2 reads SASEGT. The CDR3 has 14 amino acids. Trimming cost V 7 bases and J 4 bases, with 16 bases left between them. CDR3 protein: CASNHGQRGTEAFS. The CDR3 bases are TGTGCCAGCAATCACGGACAGCGAGGCACTGAAGCTTTCTCT.

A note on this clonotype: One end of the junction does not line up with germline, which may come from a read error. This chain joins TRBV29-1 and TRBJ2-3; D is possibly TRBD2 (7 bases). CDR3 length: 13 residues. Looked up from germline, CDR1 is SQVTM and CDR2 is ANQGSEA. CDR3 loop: CSVRTGGRDTLYF. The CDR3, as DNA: TGCAGTGTCCGGACGGGGGGCAGAGATACGCTGTATTTT.

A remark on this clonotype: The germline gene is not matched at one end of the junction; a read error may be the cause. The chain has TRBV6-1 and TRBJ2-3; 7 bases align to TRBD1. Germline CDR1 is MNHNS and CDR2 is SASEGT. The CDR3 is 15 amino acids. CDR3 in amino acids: CVSGTVTGVTDTQYF. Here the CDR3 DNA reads TGTGTCAGCGGAACCGTAACAGGGGTTACAGATACGCAGTATTTT.

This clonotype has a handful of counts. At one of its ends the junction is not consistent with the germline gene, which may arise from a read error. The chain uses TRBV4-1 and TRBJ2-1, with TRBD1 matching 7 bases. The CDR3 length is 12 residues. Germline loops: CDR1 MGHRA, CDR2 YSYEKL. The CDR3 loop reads CASNQMGQEQFF. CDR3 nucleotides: TGCGCTAGCAACCAAATGGGACAGGAGCAGTTCTTC.

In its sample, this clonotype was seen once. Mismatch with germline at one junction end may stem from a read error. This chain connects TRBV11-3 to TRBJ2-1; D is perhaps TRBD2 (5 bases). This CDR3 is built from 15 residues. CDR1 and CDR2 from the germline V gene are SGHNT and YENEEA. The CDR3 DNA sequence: TGTGCCAGCGGCCAACAAAGCGGAGGTTTCAATGTGCAGTTCTTC. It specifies CASGQQSGGFNVQFF.

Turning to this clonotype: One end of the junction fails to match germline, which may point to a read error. CDR3 in DNA: TGTGCCAGCATCTATATAGGACCTTTCTCCGGGGAGCTGTTATTT. Translating gives CASIYIGPFSGELLF. This sequence joins TRBV11-1 and TRBJ2-2, with a weak D call TRBD2 (5 bases). This CDR3 spans 15 amino acids. Per the germline V gene, CDR1 is SGHAT and CDR2 is FQDESV (reference sequence).

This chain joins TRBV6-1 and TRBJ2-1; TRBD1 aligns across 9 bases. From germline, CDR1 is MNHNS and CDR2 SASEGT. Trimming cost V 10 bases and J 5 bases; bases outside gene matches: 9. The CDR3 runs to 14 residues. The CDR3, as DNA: TGTGCCAACAGAAGGACAGGGGCTGACAATGAGCAGTTCTTC. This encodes CANRRTGADNEQFF.

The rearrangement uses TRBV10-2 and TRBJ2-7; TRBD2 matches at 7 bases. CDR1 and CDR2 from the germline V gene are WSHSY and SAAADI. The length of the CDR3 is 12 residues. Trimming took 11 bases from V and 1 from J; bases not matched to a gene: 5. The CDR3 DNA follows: TGCGCCGGCGGGGGTAGGTCCTACGAGCAGTACTTC. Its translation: CAGGGRSYEQYF.

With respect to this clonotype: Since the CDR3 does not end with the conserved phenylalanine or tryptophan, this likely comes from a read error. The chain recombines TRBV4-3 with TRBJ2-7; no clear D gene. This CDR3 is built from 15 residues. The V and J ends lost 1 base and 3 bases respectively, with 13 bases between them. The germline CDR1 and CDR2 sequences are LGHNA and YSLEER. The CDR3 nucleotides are TGCGCCAGCAGCCAAGGACATAGTGGGAACTACGAGCAGTACATC. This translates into CASSQGHSGNYEQYI.